Listed below are T cell receptor beta chains from one sample, sequenced in a study of spatial heterogeneity in lung cancer. TCRdb re-called the 5' RACE reads with MiXCR, one entry per CDR3 protein. The repertoire includes about 23,000 distinct CDR3 sequences, approximately 4.7% of them detected once, and more than 4.5% sits in the top ten. Sequencing used PBMCs, obtained at surgery. Receptor source: a male donor with early-stage non-small cell lung cancer. CDR3s include the opening cysteine and the closing phenylalanine or tryptophan.

v_call: TRBV12-3/TRBV12-4; j_call: TRBJ2-2; cdr3_aa: CASSPALAGANTGELFF
v_call: TRBV9; j_call: TRBJ2-1; cdr3_aa: CASSVGLAGGREQFF
v_call: TRBV6-6; j_call: TRBJ1-5; cdr3_aa: CASRDRQVPHQPQHF
v_call: TRBV2; j_call: TRBJ2-5; cdr3_aa: CASSEGRRETQYF
v_call: TRBV7-2; j_call: TRBJ2-1; cdr3_aa: CASSLSVSSYNEQFF
v_call: TRBV5-1; j_call: TRBJ2-6; cdr3_aa: CASSYQSTGANVLTF
v_call: TRBV24-1; j_call: TRBJ2-1; cdr3_aa: CTTSFRNEQFF
v_call: TRBV12-3/TRBV12-4; j_call: TRBJ2-1; cdr3_aa: CASSLQDNNEQFF
v_call: TRBV23-1; j_call: TRBJ2-7; cdr3_aa: CASSQLQGGEQYF
v_call: TRBV18; j_call: TRBJ2-4; cdr3_aa: CASSANSDLAKNIQYF
v_call: TRBV3-1; j_call: TRBJ2-3; cdr3_aa: CASSLRQAAGGEADTQYF
v_call: TRBV25-1; j_call: TRBJ1-1; cdr3_aa: CASSYTSRATEAFF
v_call: TRBV24-1; j_call: TRBJ2-1; cdr3_aa: CATSDLAGGGYNEQFF
v_call: TRBV5-1; j_call: TRBJ2-5; cdr3_aa: CASSLGLADQETQYF
v_call: TRBV6-2/TRBV6-3; j_call: TRBJ1-5; cdr3_aa: CASRAGWGDNQPQHF
v_call: TRBV2; j_call: TRBJ2-7; cdr3_aa: CALGEGPYEQYF
v_call: TRBV28; j_call: TRBJ2-3; cdr3_aa: CASQAGLYTDTQYF
v_call: TRBV9; j_call: TRBJ2-2; cdr3_aa: CASTRDLQGANTGELFF
v_call: TRBV28; j_call: TRBJ1-1; cdr3_aa: CASSRPGTGYEAFF
v_call: TRBV28; j_call: TRBJ1-1; cdr3_aa: CATGTPGTEAFF
v_call: TRBV30; j_call: TRBJ2-2; cdr3_aa: CAWRDGGLAGGTGELFF
v_call: TRBV19; j_call: TRBJ2-5; cdr3_aa: CASSITVQETQYF
v_call: TRBV6-1; j_call: TRBJ1-6; cdr3_aa: CASRFGTVYNSPLHF
v_call: TRBV5-4; j_call: TRBJ2-7; cdr3_aa: CASSIRLAGPSYEQYF
v_call: TRBV9; j_call: TRBJ2-2; cdr3_aa: CASSVASLAANTGELFF
v_call: TRBV7-9; j_call: TRBJ2-5; cdr3_aa: CASSLGTSQETQYF
v_call: TRBV12-3/TRBV12-4; j_call: TRBJ2-3; cdr3_aa: CASSRRGAQYF
v_call: TRBV6-5; j_call: TRBJ1-2; cdr3_aa: CASSRSGGAPYNYGYTF
v_call: TRBV5-1; j_call: TRBJ2-1; cdr3_aa: CASSLVTSSYNEQFF
v_call: TRBV6-6; j_call: TRBJ1-2; cdr3_aa: CASKEGAGYTF
v_call: TRBV7-2; j_call: TRBJ2-1; cdr3_aa: CASSLGQGAFYEQFF
v_call: TRBV10-2; j_call: TRBJ2-7; cdr3_aa: CASSELDRGRYF
v_call: TRBV7-8; j_call: TRBJ1-6; cdr3_aa: CASSSQGFGGNSPLHF
v_call: TRBV5-1; j_call: TRBJ2-7; cdr3_aa: CASSRALAVIDEQYF
v_call: TRBV30; j_call: TRBJ2-1; cdr3_aa: CAWRQRGYNEQFF
v_call: TRBV28; j_call: TRBJ2-3; cdr3_aa: CASSRTTDTQYF
v_call: TRBV18; j_call: TRBJ2-3; cdr3_aa: CASSPGTGRDTQYF
v_call: TRBV5-1; j_call: TRBJ2-2; cdr3_aa: CASRRDRPYAGELFF
v_call: TRBV12-3/TRBV12-4; j_call: TRBJ2-3; cdr3_aa: CANSLGAADTQYF
v_call: TRBV12-3/TRBV12-4; j_call: TRBJ2-1; cdr3_aa: CASSAGTGGYNEQFF
v_call: TRBV6-6; j_call: TRBJ2-2; cdr3_aa: CASRPGLAGGPGTGELFF
v_call: TRBV25-1; j_call: TRBJ2-2; cdr3_aa: CASSRQSSNTGELFF
v_call: TRBV7-9; j_call: TRBJ2-6; cdr3_aa: CASSLAASSGANVLTF
v_call: TRBV10-3; j_call: TRBJ2-7; cdr3_aa: CAISESGQGWAEQYF
v_call: TRBV6-1; j_call: TRBJ1-5; cdr3_aa: CASSERVKRTGSQGQPQHF